The source of this TCR beta chain is a study of cytomegalovirus exposure and HLA in healthy donors. Study-level findings and limits: In a later analysis, a missense DCLRE1C variant was linked to TCR beta V- and J-gene trimming. Associated with cytomegalovirus, according to the listing, were 150 to 200 TCR beta chains.

About this clone: Its antigen is unidentified.

With 60 Vbeta and 13 Jbeta primers, the PCR was carried out. Only in-frame clones appear in the TCRdb table, and some are missing; sequencing was by immunoSEQ multiplex PCR. This table holds 150,000 to 200,000 clones, 75% to 80% found once. The source of this sequence is a woman between 50 and 59 years old in good health and CMV-seropositive. What was sequenced was PBMCs.

CDR3 protein: CASSSFGGYQPQHF. DNA for the CDR3: TGTGCCAGCAGTTCCTTTGGGGGGTATCAGCCCCAGCATTTT. The J gene is TRBJ1-5, the V gene TRBV28; tentative D call: TRBD1 (5 bases). V gave up 4 bases and J gave up 5 bases, with 12 bases separating them. This CDR3 comprises 14 residues. Per the germline V gene, CDR1 is MDHEN and CDR2 is SYDVKM.